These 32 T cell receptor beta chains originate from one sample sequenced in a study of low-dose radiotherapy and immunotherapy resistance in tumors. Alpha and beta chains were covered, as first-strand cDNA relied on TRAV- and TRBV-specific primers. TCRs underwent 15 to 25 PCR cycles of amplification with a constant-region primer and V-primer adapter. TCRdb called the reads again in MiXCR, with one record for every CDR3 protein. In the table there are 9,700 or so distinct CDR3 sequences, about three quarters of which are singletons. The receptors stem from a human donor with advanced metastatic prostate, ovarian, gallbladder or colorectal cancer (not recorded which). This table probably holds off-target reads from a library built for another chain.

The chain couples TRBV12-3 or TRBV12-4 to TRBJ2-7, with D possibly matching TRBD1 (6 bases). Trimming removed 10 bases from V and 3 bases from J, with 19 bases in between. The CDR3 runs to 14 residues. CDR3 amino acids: CAKKGTRRIYEQYF. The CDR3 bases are TGTGCCAAAAAGGGGACACGAAGAATCTACGAGCAGTACTTC.

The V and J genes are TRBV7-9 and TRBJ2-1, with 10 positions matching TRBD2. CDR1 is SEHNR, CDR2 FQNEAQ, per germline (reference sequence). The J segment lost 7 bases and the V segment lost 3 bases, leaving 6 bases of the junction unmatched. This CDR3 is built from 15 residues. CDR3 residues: CASSFASGRLNEQFF. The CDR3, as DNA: TGTGCCAGCAGCTTCGCTAGCGGGAGACTAAATGAGCAGTTCTTC.

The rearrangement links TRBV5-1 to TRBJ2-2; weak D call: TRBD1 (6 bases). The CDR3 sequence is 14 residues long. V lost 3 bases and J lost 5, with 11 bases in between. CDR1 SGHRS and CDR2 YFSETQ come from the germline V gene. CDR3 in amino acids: CASSWSQGTGELFF. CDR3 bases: TGCGCCAGCAGCTGGTCACAGGGAACCGGGGAGCTGTTTTTT.

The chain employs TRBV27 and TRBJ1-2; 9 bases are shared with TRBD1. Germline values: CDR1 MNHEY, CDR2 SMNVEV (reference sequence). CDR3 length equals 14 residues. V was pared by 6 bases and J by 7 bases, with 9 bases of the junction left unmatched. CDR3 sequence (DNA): TGTGCCAGCAGCTCTCCCCCGGACAGGGGTGGCTACACCTTC. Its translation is CASSSPPDRGGYTF.

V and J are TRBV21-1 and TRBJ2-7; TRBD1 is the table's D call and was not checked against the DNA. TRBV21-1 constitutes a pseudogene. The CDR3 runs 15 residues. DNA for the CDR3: TGTGCCAGCAGCTACGTAAGGACAGGGTTTGACGAGCAGTACTTC. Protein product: CASSYVRTGFDEQYF.

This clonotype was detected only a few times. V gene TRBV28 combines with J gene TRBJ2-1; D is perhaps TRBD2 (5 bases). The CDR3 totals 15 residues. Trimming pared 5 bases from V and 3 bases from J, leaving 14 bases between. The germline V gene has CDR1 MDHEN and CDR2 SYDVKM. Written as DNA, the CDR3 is TGTGCCAGCAGTGATGCTAGCCGAATCTACAATGAGCAGTTCTTC. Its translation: CASSDASRIYNEQFF.

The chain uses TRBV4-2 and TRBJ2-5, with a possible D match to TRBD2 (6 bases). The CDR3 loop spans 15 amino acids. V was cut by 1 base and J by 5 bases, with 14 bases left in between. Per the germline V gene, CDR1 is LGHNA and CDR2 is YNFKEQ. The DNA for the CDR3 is TGTGCCAGCAGCCAAGGGGAGGAGGGGAGGGAGACCCAGTACTTC. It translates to CASSQGEEGRETQYF.

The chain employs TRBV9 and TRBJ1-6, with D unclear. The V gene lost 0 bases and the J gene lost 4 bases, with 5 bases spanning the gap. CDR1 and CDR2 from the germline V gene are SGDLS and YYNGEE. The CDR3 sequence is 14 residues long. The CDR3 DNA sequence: TGTGCCAGCAGCGTAGATCTATATAATTCACCCCTCCACTTT. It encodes CASSVDLYNSPLHF.

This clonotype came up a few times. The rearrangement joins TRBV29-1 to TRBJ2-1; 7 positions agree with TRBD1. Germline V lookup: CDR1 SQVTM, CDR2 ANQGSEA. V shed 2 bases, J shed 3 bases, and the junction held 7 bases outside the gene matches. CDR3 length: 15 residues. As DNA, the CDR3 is TGCAGCGTTGAACCTCAGACAGGGATCTACAATGAGCAGTTCTTC. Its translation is CSVEPQTGIYNEQFF.

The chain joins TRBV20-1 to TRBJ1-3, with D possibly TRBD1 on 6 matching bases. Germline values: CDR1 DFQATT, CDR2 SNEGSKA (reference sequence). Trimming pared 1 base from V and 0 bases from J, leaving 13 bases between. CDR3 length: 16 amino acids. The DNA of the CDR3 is TGCAGTGCTAGAGGGAACAGGGATTTCTCTGGAAACACCATATATTTT. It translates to CSARGNRDFSGNTIYF.

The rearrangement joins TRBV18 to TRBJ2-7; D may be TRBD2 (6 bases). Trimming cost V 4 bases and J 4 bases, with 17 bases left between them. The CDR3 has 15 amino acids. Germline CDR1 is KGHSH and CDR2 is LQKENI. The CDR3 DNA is TGTGCCAGCTCACTAGCAATCGGGACTTTATACGAGCAGTACTTC. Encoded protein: CASSLAIGTLYEQYF.

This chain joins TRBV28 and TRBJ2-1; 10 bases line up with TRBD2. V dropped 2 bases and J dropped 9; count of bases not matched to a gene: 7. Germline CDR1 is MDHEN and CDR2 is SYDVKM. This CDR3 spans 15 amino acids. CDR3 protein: CASSLETSGWGEQFF. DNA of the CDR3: TGTGCCAGCAGTTTAGAGACTAGCGGGTGGGGTGAGCAGTTCTTC.

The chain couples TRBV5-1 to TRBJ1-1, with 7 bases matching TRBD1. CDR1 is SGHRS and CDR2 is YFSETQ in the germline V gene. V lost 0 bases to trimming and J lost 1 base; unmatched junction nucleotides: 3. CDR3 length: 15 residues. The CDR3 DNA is TGCGCCAGCAGCTTGGAGCAGGGGGAGAACACTGAAGCTTTCTTT. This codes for CASSLEQGENTEAFF.

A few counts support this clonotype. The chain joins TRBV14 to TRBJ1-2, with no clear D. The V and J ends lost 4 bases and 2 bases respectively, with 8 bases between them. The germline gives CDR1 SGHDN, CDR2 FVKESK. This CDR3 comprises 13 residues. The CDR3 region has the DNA TGTGCCAGCAGCCGAGAACTCAACTATGGCTACACCTTC. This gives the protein CASSRELNYGYTF.

CDR3 sequence reads: CASYSRSGANVLTF. The CDR3 coding sequence is TGTGCCAGTTACAGCCGCTCTGGGGCCAACGTCCTGACTTTC. The chain links TRBV19 to TRBJ2-6; no firm D call. This CDR3 region has 14 residues. Germline CDR1 reads LNHDA; CDR2 reads SQIVND (reference sequence). V was clipped by 8 bases and J by 0 bases, with 8 bases between them.

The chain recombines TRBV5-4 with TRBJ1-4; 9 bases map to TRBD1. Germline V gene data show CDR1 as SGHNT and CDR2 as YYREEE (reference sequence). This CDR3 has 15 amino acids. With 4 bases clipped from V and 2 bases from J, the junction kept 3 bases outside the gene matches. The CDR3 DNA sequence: TGTGCCAGCAGCCCACAGGGGGCCACTAATGAAAAACTGTTTTTT. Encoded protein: CASSPQGATNEKLFF.

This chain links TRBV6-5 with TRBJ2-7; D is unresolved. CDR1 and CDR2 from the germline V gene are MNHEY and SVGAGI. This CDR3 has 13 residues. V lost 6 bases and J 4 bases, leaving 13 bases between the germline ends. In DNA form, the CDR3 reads TGTGCCAGCAGGACCTCTGGGCGTTACGAGCAGTACTTC. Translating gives CASRTSGRYEQYF.

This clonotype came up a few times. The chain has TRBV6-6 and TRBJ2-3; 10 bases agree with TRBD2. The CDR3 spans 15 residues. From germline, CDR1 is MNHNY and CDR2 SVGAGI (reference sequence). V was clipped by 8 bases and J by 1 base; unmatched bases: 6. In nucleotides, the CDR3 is TGTGCCAGCCGATCTAGCGGGAGCGGCACAGATACGCAGTATTTT. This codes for CASRSSGSGTDTQYF.

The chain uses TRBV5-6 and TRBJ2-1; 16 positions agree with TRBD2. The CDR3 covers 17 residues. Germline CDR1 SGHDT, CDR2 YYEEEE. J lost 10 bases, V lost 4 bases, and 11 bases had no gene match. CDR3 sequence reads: CASSLGLAGGPSSEQFF. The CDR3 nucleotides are TGTGCCAGCAGCCTGGGACTAGCGGGAGGGCCCAGCAGCGAGCAGTTCTTC.

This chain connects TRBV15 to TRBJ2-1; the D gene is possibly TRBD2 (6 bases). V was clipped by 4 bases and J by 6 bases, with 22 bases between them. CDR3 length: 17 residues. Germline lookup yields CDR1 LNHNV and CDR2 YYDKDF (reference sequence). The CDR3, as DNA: TGTGCCACCAGCAAGAGGAGGGCAGACCTTAGGATCAATGAGCAGTTCTTC. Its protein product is CATSKRRADLRINEQFF.

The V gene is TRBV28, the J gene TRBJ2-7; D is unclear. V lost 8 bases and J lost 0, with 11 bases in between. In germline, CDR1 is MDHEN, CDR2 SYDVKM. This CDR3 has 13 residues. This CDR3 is CASVPGPSYEQYF. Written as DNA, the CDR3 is TGTGCCAGCGTGCCTGGACCCTCCTACGAGCAGTACTTC. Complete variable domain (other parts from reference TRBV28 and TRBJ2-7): DVKVTQSSRYLVKRTGEKVFLECVQDMDHENMFWYRQDPGLGLRLIYFSYDVKMKEKGDIPEGYSVSREKKERFSLILESASTNQTSMYLCASVPGPSYEQYFGPGTRLTVT.

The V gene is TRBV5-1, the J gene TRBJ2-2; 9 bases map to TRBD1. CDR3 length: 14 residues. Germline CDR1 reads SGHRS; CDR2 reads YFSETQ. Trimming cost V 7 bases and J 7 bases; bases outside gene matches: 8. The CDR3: CASYTGGANGELFF. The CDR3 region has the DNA TGCGCCAGCTACACAGGGGGCGCGAACGGGGAGCTGTTTTTT.

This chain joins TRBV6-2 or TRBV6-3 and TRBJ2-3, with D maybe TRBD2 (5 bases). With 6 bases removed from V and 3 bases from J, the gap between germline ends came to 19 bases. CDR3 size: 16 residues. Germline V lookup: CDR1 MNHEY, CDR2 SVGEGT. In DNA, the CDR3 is TGTGCCAGCAGCCTGAGGAGGTCTGTCAGGACAGATACGCAGTATTTT. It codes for CASSLRRSVRTDTQYF.

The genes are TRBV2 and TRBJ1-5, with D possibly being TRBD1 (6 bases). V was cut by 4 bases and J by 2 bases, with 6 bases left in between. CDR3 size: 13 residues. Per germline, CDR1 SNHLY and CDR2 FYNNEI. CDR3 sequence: CASSGQGNQPQHF. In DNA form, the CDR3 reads TGTGCCAGCAGTGGACAGGGCAATCAGCCCCAGCATTTT.

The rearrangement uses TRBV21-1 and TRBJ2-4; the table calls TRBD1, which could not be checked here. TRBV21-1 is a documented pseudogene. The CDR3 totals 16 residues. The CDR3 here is CASSNSGRVAKNIQYF. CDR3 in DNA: TGTGCCAGCAGCAACTCGGGGCGGGTAGCCAAAAACATTCAGTACTTC.

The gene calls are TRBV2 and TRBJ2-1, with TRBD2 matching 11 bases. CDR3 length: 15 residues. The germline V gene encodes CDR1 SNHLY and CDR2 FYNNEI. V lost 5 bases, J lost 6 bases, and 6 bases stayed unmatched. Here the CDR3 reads CASSRSSGRVNEQFF. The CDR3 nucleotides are TGTGCCAGCAGTAGAAGTAGCGGGAGGGTCAATGAGCAGTTCTTC.

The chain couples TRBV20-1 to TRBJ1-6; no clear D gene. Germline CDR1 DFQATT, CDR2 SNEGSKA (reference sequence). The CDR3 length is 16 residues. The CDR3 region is CVAKDHASSYNSPLHF. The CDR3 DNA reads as TGCGTCGCAAAGGATCACGCTAGCTCCTATAATTCACCCCTCCACTTT.

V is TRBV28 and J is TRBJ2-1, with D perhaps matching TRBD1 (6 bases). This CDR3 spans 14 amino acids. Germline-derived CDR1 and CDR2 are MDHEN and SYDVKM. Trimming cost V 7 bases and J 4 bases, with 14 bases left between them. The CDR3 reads CASTRGQGYNEQFF. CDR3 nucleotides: TGTGCCAGCACTAGGGGACAAGGGTACAATGAGCAGTTCTTC.

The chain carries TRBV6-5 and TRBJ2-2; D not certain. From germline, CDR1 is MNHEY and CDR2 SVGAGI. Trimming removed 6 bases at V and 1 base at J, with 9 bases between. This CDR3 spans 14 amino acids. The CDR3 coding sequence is TGTGCCAGCAGACGCCAACAGAACACCGGGGAGCTGTTTTTT. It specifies CASRRQQNTGELFF.

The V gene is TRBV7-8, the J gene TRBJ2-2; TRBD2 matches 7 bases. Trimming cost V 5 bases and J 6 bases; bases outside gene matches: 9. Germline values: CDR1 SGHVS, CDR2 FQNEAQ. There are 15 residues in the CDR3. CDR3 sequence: CASSLGGSIAGELFF. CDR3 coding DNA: TGTGCCAGCAGCCTTGGCGGGAGTATCGCCGGGGAGCTGTTTTTT.

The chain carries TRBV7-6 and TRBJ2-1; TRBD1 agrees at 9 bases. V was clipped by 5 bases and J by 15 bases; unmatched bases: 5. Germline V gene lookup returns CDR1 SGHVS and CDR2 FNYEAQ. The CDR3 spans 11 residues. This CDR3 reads CASSQQGATFF. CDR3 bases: TGTGCCAGCAGCCAACAGGGGGCCACGTTCTTC.

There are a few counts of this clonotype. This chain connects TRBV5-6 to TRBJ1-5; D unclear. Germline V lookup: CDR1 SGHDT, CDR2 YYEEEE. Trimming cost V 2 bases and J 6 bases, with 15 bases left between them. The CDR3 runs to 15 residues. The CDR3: CASSFGVPKGQPQHF. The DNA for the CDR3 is TGTGCCAGCAGCTTCGGCGTGCCAAAGGGTCAGCCCCAGCATTTT.